The 16 T cell receptor beta chains below all came from one sample that was sequenced in a study of immune characterization of retroperitoneal liposarcoma. TCRdb re-derived calls from the PCR reads in MiXCR, one entry per CDR3 protein. The table shows roughly 9,800 distinct CDR3 sequences, with over 25% occurring only once. Sequencing was carried out using blood. The receptor source for this set is a male donor with retroperitoneal liposarcoma.

This chain joins TRBV12-3 or TRBV12-4 and TRBJ2-1; 9 nucleotides agree with TRBD2. The length of the CDR3 is 15 residues. Trimming cost V 5 bases and J 3 bases; bases outside gene matches: 5. The CDR3 here is CASSMTSGHYNEQFF. As DNA, the CDR3 is TGTGCCAGCAGTATGACTAGCGGCCACTACAATGAGCAGTTCTTC.

This chain links TRBV3-1 with TRBJ2-4; 9 bases line up with TRBD1. This CDR3 spans 18 amino acids. CDR1 and CDR2 from the germline V gene are LGHDT and YNNKEL (reference sequence). The V and J ends lost 0 bases and 1 base, in that order; junction bases with no gene match: 7. CDR3 bases: TGTGCCAGCAGCCAAGAACCCGGGACAGGGATCGCCAAAAACATTCAGTACTTC. Residues: CASSQEPGTGIAKNIQYF.

This clonotype was seen at least ten times. V and J are TRBV6-1 and TRBJ2-1, with D perhaps TRBD2 (5 bases). The DNA end is more similar to TRBJ2-7, so the J call may be wrong. There are 14 residues in the CDR3. Germline-derived CDR1 and CDR2 are MNHNS and SASEGT. In nucleotides, the CDR3 is TGTGCCAGCAGTGAAGCAGGGAGCTCCTACGAGCAGTACTTC. Translation: CASSEAGSSYEQYF.

Sample share makes this clonotype medium-sized (0.01 to 0.1%). The chain joins TRBV6-4 to TRBJ2-2; D is ambiguous. The CDR3 has 13 amino acids. Trimming pared 4 bases from V and 4 bases from J, leaving 7 bases between. Germline CDR1 and CDR2: MRHNA and SNTAGT. In DNA, the CDR3 is TGTGCCAGCAGTGCCTTAGGCACCGGGGAGCTGTTTTTT. This encodes CASSALGTGELFF.

There are many counts of this clonotype. This chain joins TRBV12-3 or TRBV12-4 and TRBJ2-2; no definite D call. V lost 5 bases and J 0 bases, leaving 7 bases between the germline ends. This CDR3 has 14 residues. For the CDR3, the DNA is TGTGCCAGCAGTCGGATGCCGAACACCGGGGAGCTGTTTTTT. It is translated as CASSRMPNTGELFF.

The chain has TRBV6-5 and TRBJ2-1, with 13 positions matching TRBD2. The CDR3 totals 17 residues. Unmatched junction bases numbered 10, after V lost 6 bases and J lost 5 bases. Germline CDR1 reads MNHEY; CDR2 reads SVGAGI. The CDR3 coding sequence is TGTGCCAGCAGCCACCGACTAGCGGGGGGTCCCCACAATGAGCAGTTCTTC. It is translated as CASSHRLAGGPHNEQFF.

This clonotype has at least ten counts. CDR3 bases: TGCGCCAGCAGCCCCGCGAGGGTTTCCTACAATGAGCAGTTCTTC. Translation gives CASSPARVSYNEQFF. The genes are TRBV4-1 and TRBJ2-1; D perhaps matches TRBD2 (5 bases). The germline V gene has CDR1 MGHRA and CDR2 YSYEKL. The CDR3 is made up of 15 amino acids. Trimming took off 4 bases at V and 1 base at J, with 11 bases between the two ends.

The sample holds many counts of this clonotype. V gene TRBV4-1 combines with J gene TRBJ2-1, with D possibly TRBD2 on 5 matching bases. TRBJ2-7 matches the DNA end more closely, so the J call is doubtful. Germline-derived CDR1 and CDR2 are MGHRA and YSYEKL. This CDR3 comprises 15 residues. The CDR3 sequence: CASSQDAGGVGEQYV. The CDR3 DNA reads as TGCGCCAGCAGCCAAGACGCCGGAGGAGTAGGCGAGCAGTACGTC.

The sample holds many counts of this clonotype. This chain links TRBV5-1 with TRBJ2-2; the match to TRBD2 covers 7 bases. This CDR3 spans 14 amino acids. CDR1 and CDR2 (germline): SGHRS, YFSETQ. Germline trimming cut 0 bases from V and 5 bases from J; bases unmatched to any gene: 1. The CDR3 region is CASSLDGGTGELFF. The CDR3 DNA follows: TGCGCCAGCAGCTTGGACGGGGGGACCGGGGAGCTGTTTTTT.

J is TRBJ1-5 and V is TRBV12-3 or TRBV12-4; a weak D match, TRBD1 (6 bases). Trimming pared 8 bases from V and 4 bases from J, leaving 12 bases between. This CDR3 spans 13 amino acids. As DNA, the CDR3 is TGTGCCAGCCGCAGGGGATTGAATCAGCCCCAGCATTTT. Translated, it gives CASRRGLNQPQHF.

The chain joins TRBV10-3 to TRBJ2-3; 13 nucleotides agree with TRBD2. Trimming cost V 5 bases and J 1 base; bases outside gene matches: 3. CDR1 is ENHRY and CDR2 is SYGVKD in the germline V gene. The CDR3 runs 16 residues. CDR3 sequence reads: CAISPGTSGGTDTQYF. For the CDR3, the DNA is TGTGCCATCAGTCCCGGGACTAGCGGGGGCACAGATACGCAGTATTTT.

The V gene is TRBV4-3, the J gene TRBJ2-1; no definite D call. The germline V and J ends were trimmed by 3 bases and 10 bases, with 22 bases remaining between them. The CDR3 consists of 16 residues. Germline loops: CDR1 LGHNA, CDR2 YSLEER. Written as DNA, the CDR3 is TGCGCCAGCAGCCACCTCCTAGATCCGAGCACCTACGAGCAGTTCTTC. It translates to CASSHLLDPSTYEQFF.

This clonotype appeared a few times. The chain employs TRBV6-6 and TRBJ2-1, with TRBD1 identical over 8 bases. The J call may not be correct, given that the DNA end is closer to TRBJ2-5. Per the germline V gene, CDR1 is MNHNY and CDR2 is SVGAGI (reference sequence). The CDR3 spans 14 residues. CDR3 region: CASSNAGGLETQYF. The CDR3 DNA is TGTGCCAGCAGTAACGCAGGGGGCTTAGAGACCCAGTACTTC.

The J gene is TRBJ1-2, the V gene TRBV12-3 or TRBV12-4, with D perhaps TRBD1 (5 bases). The CDR3 extends over 15 amino acids. The ends were cut back, 4 bases at V and 5 bases at J, with 17 bases in the middle. This chain's CDR3 is CASSWGPTLGYGYTF. The CDR3 coding sequence is TGTGCCAGCAGTTGGGGACCTACACTTGGGTATGGCTACACCTTC.

The genes are TRBV11-3 and TRBJ2-5, with no clear D. The assigned J gene may be wrong: the sequence end matches TRBJ2-1 better. The germline V gene encodes CDR1 SGHNT and CDR2 YENEEA. The CDR3 is made up of 13 amino acids. The CDR3 spells CASSLEAPDEQFF. The CDR3 DNA reads TGTGCCAGCAGCTTGGAAGCCCCGGACGAGCAGTTCTTC.

This clonotype ranks as medium-sized. The chain combines TRBV6-1 with TRBJ2-5, with D hard to call. V gave up 5 bases and J gave up 5 bases, with 12 bases separating them. This CDR3 region has 13 residues. CDR1 is MNHNS and CDR2 is SASEGT in the germline V gene. As DNA, the CDR3 is TGTGCCAGCAGTCCCAGCCCCCAGGAGACCCAGTACTTC. It is translated as CASSPSPQETQYF.